The rows below give T cell receptor beta chains drawn from one sample of a study of identical twins. Via MiXCR, TCRdb re-called the 5' RACE reads, giving one row per CDR3 protein. The top ten hold around 0.3% of the sample, which has more than 1.5 million distinct CDR3 sequences, less than 35% seen once. The material sequenced was cord blood. Receptor source: a newborn girl in good health. CDR3s include the opening cysteine and the closing phenylalanine or tryptophan. Fields, in order: J gene, clone size, D gene, V gene, CDR3 length, CDR3 DNA, CDR3 protein. D genes are given only for firm matches. Clone size, where shown, is once, few, many, or a class for clones that have expanded.

>TRBJ2-1|.|TRBD2|TRBV10-3|16
TGTGCCATCAGCGGCCTGGCAGCGGGGGGCTACAATGAGCAGTTCTTC
CAISGLAAGGYNEQFF
>TRBJ2-3|.|.|TRBV4-2|15
TGTGCCAGCAGCCAACACCCAGGAAGCACAGATACGCAGTATTTT
CASSQHPGSTDTQYF
>TRBJ2-3|few|TRBD2|TRBV20-1|15
TGCAGTGCCAGGCTAGCGGGAGGCTCCTCGGATACGCAGTATTTT
CSARLAGGSSDTQYF
>TRBJ2-7|.|.|TRBV4-2|13
TGTGCCAGCGGCAATGGGGGAACCTACGAGCAGTACTTC
CASGNGGTYEQYF
>TRBJ1-1|.|TRBD1|TRBV20-1|17
TGCAGTGCTAGACCGGGACAGGGGATTTTGGCGTACACTGAAGCTTTCTTT
CSARPGQGILAYTEAFF
>TRBJ1-2|.|TRBD1|TRBV10-3|15
TGTGCCATCAGTGCCCGGGACAGGGCGGCCTATGGCTACACCTTC
CAISARDRAAYGYTF
>TRBJ2-2|.|TRBD1|TRBV3-1|16
TGTGCCAGCAGCCAAAGGCGACAGGGGGGGACCGGGGAGCTGTTTTTT
CASSQRRQGGTGELFF
>TRBJ2-7|.|.|TRBV2|14
TGTGCCAGCAGTGAAGGACTACTATACAATGAGCAGTACTTC
CASSEGLLYNEQYF
>TRBJ2-1|.|TRBD2|TRBV5-1|18
TGCGCCAGCAGCCGTGGTAGGATTCCCGGGACTAGCGGACCCGAGCGGTTCTTC
CASSRGRIPGTSGPERFF
>TRBJ1-1|few|.|TRBV12-3/TRBV12-4|12
TGTGCCAGCTGCCTGGGGAACACTGAAGCTTTCTTT
CASCLGNTEAFF
>TRBJ2-5|few|TRBD2|TRBV3-1|18
TGTGCCAGCAGCCAAGATAGAGGACTAGCGGGAGTACGAGAGACCCAGTACTTC
CASSQDRGLAGVRETQYF
>TRBJ1-1|.|.|TRBV12-3/TRBV12-4|13
TGTGCCAGCACCCTTAGTCCGAACACTGAAGCTTTCTTT
CASTLSPNTEAFF
>TRBJ2-7|few|.|TRBV7-2|14
TGTGCCAGCAGCCCGGGCCCCCCCCTAAGGGAGCAGTACTTC
CASSPGPPLREQYF
>TRBJ2-3|many|.|TRBV7-2|14
TGTGCCAGCAGCTTAGGAGGGCCTAGGGATACGCAGTATTTT
CASSLGGPRDTQYF
>TRBJ2-5|few|.|TRBV6-2/TRBV6-3|14
TGTGCCAGCAGTTACTCCGAGTTCAGAGAGACCCAGTACTTC
CASSYSEFRETQYF
>TRBJ1-4|.|.|TRBV5-1|15
TGCGCCTGCAGCCCTCTACAGGGAACTAATGAAAAACTGTTTTTT
CACSPLQGTNEKLFF
>TRBJ2-2|.|TRBD2|TRBV14|17
TGTGCCAGCAGCCAACGAGCGGGGGGTCGGAACACCGGGGAGCTGTTTTTT
CASSQRAGGRNTGELFF
>TRBJ2-5|.|.|TRBV21-1|14
TGTGCCAGCAGCAAAGGGGGGGTCCGAGAGACCCAGTACTTC
CASSKGGVRETQYF
>TRBJ1-6|.|TRBD1|TRBV20-1|20
TGCAGTGCTACCGCCCCCGGGACAGGGGACTACATCTCCTATAATTCACCCCTCCACTTT
CSATAPGTGDYISYNSPLHF
>TRBJ1-5|.|TRBD1|TRBV6-5|15
TGTGCCAGCAGTTTGAGACAGGGACGGAATCAGCCCCAGCATTTT
CASSLRQGRNQPQHF
>TRBJ2-5|.|.|TRBV10-1|13
TGCGCCAGCAGTGAAGCCGAGCGGGCGACCCAGTACTTC
CASSEAERATQYF
>TRBJ2-1|.|.|TRBV29-1|13
TGCAGCGTAGTAGGAGAAGGGTACGATGGGCAGTTCTTC
CSVVGEGYDGQFF
>TRBJ2-3|.|TRBD2|TRBV6-5|16
TGTGCCAGCAGTCCTCTAGCGGGAGAGAGGACAGATACGCAGTATTTT
CASSPLAGERTDTQYF
>TRBJ1-1|.|.|TRBV29-1|12
TGCAGCGTTGGGTCGGGGAAGCCCGAAGCTTTCTTT
CSVGSGKPEAFF
>TRBJ1-2|.|.|TRBV5-6|11
TGTGCCAGCAGCATCCGACAGGGCTACACCTTC
CASSIRQGYTF
>TRBJ1-2|few|.|TRBV12-3/TRBV12-4|16
TGTGCCAGCAGTTGGCCAGGGGCCCAAGCTAACTATGGCTACACCTTC
CASSWPGAQANYGYTF
>TRBJ2-3|many|TRBD2|TRBV20-1|13
TGCAGTGTTAGACGTCTAGCGGGAGATACGCAGTATTTT
CSVRRLAGDTQYF
>TRBJ2-1|few|.|TRBV2|11
TGTGCCAGCAGTGAACAACAGGAGCAGTTCTTC
CASSEQQEQFF
>TRBJ2-1|many|TRBD2|TRBV12-3/TRBV12-4|17
TGTGCCAGCAGTTTGGGATCAAGCGGGAGCTCCTACAATGAGCAGTTCTTC
CASSLGSSGSSYNEQFF
>TRBJ1-6|few|.|TRBV11-1|13
TGTGCCAGCAGCTTGGGACGCAGTTCACCCCTCCACTTT
CASSLGRSSPLHF
>TRBJ2-5|few|.|TRBV6-2/TRBV6-3|12
TGTGCCAGCAGTTACTCGGTGGAGACCCAGTACTTC
CASSYSVETQYF
>TRBJ2-3|.|TRBD2|TRBV6-1|18
TGTGCCAGCAGCCTGGGCACCTCTAGCGGGGGTAAGATAGATACGCGGTATTTT
CASSLGTSSGGKIDTRYF
>TRBJ2-2|.|TRBD1|TRBV28|16
TGTGCCAGCAGCCCTGAGGACAGGGGTGACACCGGGGAGCTGTTTTTT
CASSPEDRGDTGELFF
>TRBJ2-7|.|.|TRBV25-1|13
TGTGCCAGCAGTGAGGGGTCAGTCTACGAGCAGTACTTC
CASSEGSVYEQYF
>TRBJ2-1|few|TRBD2|TRBV7-2|18
TGTGCCAGCAGCTTATTGGGAAGTAGCGGGAGCTCCTACAATGAGCAGTTCTTC
CASSLLGSSGSSYNEQFF
>TRBJ2-1|.|.|TRBV28|14
TGTGCCAGCGAGAGCCTTCACGATTACAATGAGCAGTTCTTC
CASESLHDYNEQFF
>TRBJ2-1|few|.|TRBV5-1|15
TGCGCCAGCAGCCCTTCGGGACCGAACTACAATGAGCAGTTCTTC
CASSPSGPNYNEQFF
>TRBJ1-6|few|TRBD1|TRBV5-7|14
TGTGCCAGCACTTTCGGGACAGGTAATTCACCCCTCCACTTT
CASTFGTGNSPLHF
>TRBJ2-5|.|.|TRBV3-1|13
TGTGCCAGCAGCCAAGAAATTGTGAATGAGCAGTACTTC
CASSQEIVNEQYF
>TRBJ2-7|.|TRBD2|TRBV20-1|16
TGCAGTGCTAGAGATCAGCGGACTAGCGGAACCTACGAGCAGTACTTC
CSARDQRTSGTYEQYF
>TRBJ2-7|many|.|TRBV6-5|15
TGTGCCAGCAGTCCCCACAGTGCCAGCTCCTACGAGCAGTACTTC
CASSPHSASSYEQYF
>TRBJ2-5|.|.|TRBV20-1|12
TGCAGTGCTAGAGATCTAAACAATGAGCAGTACTTC
CSARDLNNEQYF
>TRBJ2-1|few|TRBD2|TRBV20-1|18
TGCAGTGCTAGTCTTGCCGGCGCCCCTACTAGCGGGATTAGGAGGGGGTTCTTC
CSASLAGAPTSGIRRGFF
>TRBJ2-1|.|.|TRBV6-1|16
TGTGCCAGCAGGCGCGGATGGCAGATGAGCTCCTACGAGCAGTTCTTC
CASRRGWQMSSYEQFF
>TRBJ2-6|.|.|TRBV5-1|15
TGCGCCAGCAGCTTGCCGGAGTCTGGGGCCAACGTCCTGACTTTC
CASSLPESGANVLTF
>TRBJ1-6|.|TRBD1|TRBV20-1|14
TGCAGTGCTATGGCCGGGACAGCTAATTCACCCCTCCACTTT
CSAMAGTANSPLHF
>TRBJ2-1|.|TRBD2|TRBV14|13
TGTGCCAGCAGCCAAGAACTAGCGAATGAGCAGTTCTTC
CASSQELANEQFF
>TRBJ2-1|.|TRBD2|TRBV13|17
TGTGCCAGCAGCTTAAGCTCACCCTTAGCGGGAAGACGAGGGCAGTTCTTC
CASSLSSPLAGRRGQFF
>TRBJ2-4|.|.|TRBV27|14
TGTGCCAGCAGTTTAACCAGGGACGAAGACGATCAGTACTTC
CASSLTRDEDDQYF
>TRBJ1-1|few|.|TRBV5-1|13
TGCGCCAGCAGCTTGTTGCGGGAAACTGAAGCTTTCTTT
CASSLLRETEAFF
>TRBJ2-7|many|TRBD2|TRBV20-1|15
TGCAGTGCTAGGAAAATGGGTAGCGGGATGAACGAGCAGTACTTC
CSARKMGSGMNEQYF
>TRBJ1-1|.|.|TRBV4-2|14
TGTGCCAGCAGCCAAACCAGAGGGAGGACAGAGGCTTTCTTT
CASSQTRGRTEAFF
>TRBJ2-3|once|.|TRBV6-6|12
TGTGCCAGCAGGCGTCGGCCAGATACGCAGTATTTT
CASRRRPDTQYF
>TRBJ2-1|.|.|TRBV24-1|12
TGTGCCACCTCTAACGAGGGCAATGAACAGTTCTTC
CATSNEGNEQFF
>TRBJ1-6|many|.|TRBV20-1|14
TGCAGTGCCAGACATGACCGGCAGGATTCACCCCTCCACTTT
CSARHDRQDSPLHF
>TRBJ2-1|.|.|TRBV19|12
TGTGCCAGTAAGGGTATTTACAATGAGCAGTTCTTC
CASKGIYNEQFF
>TRBJ2-5|few|.|TRBV28|13
TGTGCCAGCAGGCGACGGCGACAAGAGACCCAGTACTTC
CASRRRRQETQYF
>TRBJ2-7|.|TRBD1|TRBV13|15
TGTGCCAGCAGCTTAGGCCCGGGACAGGGCTACGAGCAGTACTTC
CASSLGPGQGYEQYF
>TRBJ1-2|few|.|TRBV2|14
TGTGCCAGCAGTGAAGGTGAGGCTAACTATGGCTACACCTTC
CASSEGEANYGYTF